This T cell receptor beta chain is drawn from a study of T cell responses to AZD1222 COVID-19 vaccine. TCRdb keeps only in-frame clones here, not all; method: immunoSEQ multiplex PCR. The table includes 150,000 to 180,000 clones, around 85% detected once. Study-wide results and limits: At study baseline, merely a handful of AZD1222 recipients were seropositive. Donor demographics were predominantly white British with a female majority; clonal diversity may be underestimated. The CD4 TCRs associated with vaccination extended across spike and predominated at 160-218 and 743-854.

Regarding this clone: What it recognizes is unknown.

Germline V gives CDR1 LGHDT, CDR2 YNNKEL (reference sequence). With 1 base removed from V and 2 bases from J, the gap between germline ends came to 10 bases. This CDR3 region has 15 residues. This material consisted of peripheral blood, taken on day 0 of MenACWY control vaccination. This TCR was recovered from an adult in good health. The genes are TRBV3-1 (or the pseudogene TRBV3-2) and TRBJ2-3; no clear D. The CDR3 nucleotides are TGTGCCAGCAGCCAAGGCGGTACCTACACAGATACGCAGTATTTT. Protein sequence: CASSQGGTYTDTQYF.